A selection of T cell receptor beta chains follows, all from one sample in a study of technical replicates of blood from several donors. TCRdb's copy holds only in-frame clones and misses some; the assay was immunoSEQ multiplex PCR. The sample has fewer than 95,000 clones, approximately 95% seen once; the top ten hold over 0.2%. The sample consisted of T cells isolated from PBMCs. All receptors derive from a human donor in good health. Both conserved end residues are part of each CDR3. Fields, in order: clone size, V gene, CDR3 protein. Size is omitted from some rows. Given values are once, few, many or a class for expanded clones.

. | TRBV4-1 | CASSLGHSSGNTIYF
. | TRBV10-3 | CAISESWRAGELFF
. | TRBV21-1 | CASSNWGLSAGRSYNEQFF
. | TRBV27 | CASSLTYYQPQHF
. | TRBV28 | CASRGQSSYNEQFF
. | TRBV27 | CASSLGVGGGDTQYF
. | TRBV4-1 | CASSQTRLRDSANTGELFF
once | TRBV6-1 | CASRSQGGGSYEQYF
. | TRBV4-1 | CASSQGQSYNSPLHF
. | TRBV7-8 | CASSSLAGSSYNEQFF
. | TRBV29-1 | CSASGRGVSTDTQYF
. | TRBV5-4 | CASSLAGTGGYEQYF
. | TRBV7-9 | CASSLDAGLATGELFF
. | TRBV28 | CASKQGEEKLFF
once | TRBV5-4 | CASSLGDRDNSPLHF
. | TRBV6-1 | CASSEGGAGNTIYF
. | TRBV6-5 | CASRIGAPTDTQYF
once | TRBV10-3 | CAISESKVGQGQPQHF